Sequencing of this TCR beta chain was carried out in a study of blood T cells in healthy people across ages. Using a J-beta primer mix together with a sample-barcoded 5' primer, a second PCR was run for roughly 7 to 12 cycles. TCRdb itself ran the 5' RACE reads through MiXCR, one entry per CDR3 protein. The table lists roughly 1,300,000 distinct CDR3 sequences, 45% to 70% of them singletons. Germline CDR1 reads SNHLY; CDR2 reads FYNNEI. V gave up 6 bases and J gave up 4 bases; unmatched junction bases: 8. This CDR3 is 14 amino acids long. The clonotype originates from a man aged 18 to 29 in good health. The sample comprised blood. The chain carries TRBV2 and TRBJ2-7; 8 positions match TRBD1. The CDR3 sequence is CASRSGGTWYEQYF. DNA of the CDR3: TGTGCCAGCAGGTCAGGGGGCACGTGGTACGAGCAGTACTTC.